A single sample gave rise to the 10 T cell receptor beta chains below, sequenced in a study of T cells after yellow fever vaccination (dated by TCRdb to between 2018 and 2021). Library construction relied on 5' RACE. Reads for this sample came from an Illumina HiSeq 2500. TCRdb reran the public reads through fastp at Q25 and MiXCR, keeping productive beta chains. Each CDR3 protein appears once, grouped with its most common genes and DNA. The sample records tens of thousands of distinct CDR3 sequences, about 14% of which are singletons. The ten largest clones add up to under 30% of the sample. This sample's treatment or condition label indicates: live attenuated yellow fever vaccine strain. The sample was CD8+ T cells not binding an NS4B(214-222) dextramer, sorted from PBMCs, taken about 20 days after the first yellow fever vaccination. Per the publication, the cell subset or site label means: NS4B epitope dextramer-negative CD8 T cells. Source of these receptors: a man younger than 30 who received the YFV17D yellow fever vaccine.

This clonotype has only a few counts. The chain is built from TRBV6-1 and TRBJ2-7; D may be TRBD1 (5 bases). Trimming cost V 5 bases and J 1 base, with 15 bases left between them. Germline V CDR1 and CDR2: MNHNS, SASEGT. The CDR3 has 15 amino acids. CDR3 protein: CASSRFGRASYEQYV. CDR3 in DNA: TGTGCCAGCAGTCGTTTCGGCAGGGCTTCCTACGAGCAGTACGTC.

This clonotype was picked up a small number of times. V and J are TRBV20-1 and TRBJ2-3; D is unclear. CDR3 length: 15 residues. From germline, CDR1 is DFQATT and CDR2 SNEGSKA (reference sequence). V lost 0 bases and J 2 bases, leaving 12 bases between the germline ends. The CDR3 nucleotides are TGCAGTGCTAGAGATCATAAGAGTTTCACAGATACGCAGTATTTT. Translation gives CSARDHKSFTDTQYF.

The CDR3 region has the DNA TGTGCCAGCAGCTTCGTCAGGGAAGATACGCAGTATTTT. It codes for CASSFVREDTQYF. This chain connects TRBV7-6 to TRBJ2-3; possibly TRBD1 for D (5 bases). Germline assignment: CDR1 SGHVS and CDR2 FNYEAQ. V dropped 3 bases and J dropped 5 bases, with 9 bases sitting between them. The CDR3 consists of 13 residues.

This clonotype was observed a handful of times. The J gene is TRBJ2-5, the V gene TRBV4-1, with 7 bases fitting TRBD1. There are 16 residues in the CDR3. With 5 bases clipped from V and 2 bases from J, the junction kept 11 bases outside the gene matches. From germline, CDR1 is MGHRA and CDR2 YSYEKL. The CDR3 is CASSVRDSYLQETQYF. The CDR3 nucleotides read TGCGCCAGCAGCGTCCGGGACAGCTACTTACAAGAGACCCAGTACTTC.

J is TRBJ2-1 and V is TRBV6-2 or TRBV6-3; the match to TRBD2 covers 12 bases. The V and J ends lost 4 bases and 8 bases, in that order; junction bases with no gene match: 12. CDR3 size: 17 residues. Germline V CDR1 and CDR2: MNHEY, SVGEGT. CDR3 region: CASSLPYGLAGIHEQFF. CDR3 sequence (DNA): TGTGCCAGCAGTTTACCCTACGGACTAGCGGGGATCCATGAGCAGTTCTTC.

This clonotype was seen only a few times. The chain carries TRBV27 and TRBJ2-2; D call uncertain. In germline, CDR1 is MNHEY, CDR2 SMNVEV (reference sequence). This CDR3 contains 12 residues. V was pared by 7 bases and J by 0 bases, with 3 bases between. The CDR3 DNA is TGTGCCAGCACACCGAACACCGGGGAGCTGTTTTTT. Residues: CASTPNTGELFF.

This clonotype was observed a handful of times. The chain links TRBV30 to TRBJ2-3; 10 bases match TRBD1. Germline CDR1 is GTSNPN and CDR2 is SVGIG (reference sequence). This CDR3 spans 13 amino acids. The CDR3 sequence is CAGGQGTTDTQYF. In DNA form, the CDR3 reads TGTGCGGGGGGACAGGGGACCACAGATACGCAGTATTTT.

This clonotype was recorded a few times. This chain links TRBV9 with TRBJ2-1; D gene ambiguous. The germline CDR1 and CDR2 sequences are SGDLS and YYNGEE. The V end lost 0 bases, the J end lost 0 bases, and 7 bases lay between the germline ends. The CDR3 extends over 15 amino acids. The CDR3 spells CASSVGASSYNEQFF. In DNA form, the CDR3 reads TGTGCCAGCAGCGTAGGGGCGAGCTCCTACAATGAGCAGTTCTTC.

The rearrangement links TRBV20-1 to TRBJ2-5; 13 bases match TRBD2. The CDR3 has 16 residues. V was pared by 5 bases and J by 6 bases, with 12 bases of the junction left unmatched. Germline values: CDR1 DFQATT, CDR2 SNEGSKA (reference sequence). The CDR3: CSAPETSGGLGKTQYF. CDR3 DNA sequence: TGCAGTGCTCCAGAGACTAGCGGGGGGCTGGGAAAGACCCAGTACTTC.

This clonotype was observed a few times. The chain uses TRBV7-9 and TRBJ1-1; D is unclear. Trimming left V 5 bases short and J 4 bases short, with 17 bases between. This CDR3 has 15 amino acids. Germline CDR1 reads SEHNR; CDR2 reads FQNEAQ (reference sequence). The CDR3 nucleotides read TGTGCCAGCAGCCCTAACCTGGGAAGTGGCACTGAAGCTTTCTTT. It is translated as CASSPNLGSGTEAFF.